The clone carrying this T cell receptor beta chain was counted ten times or more. Its target is unknown. V lost 7 bases to trimming and J lost 1 base, with 8 bases between them. The CDR3 contains 13 residues. CDR1 is SNHLY and CDR2 is FYNNEI in the germline V gene. This sample is part of a study of identical twins. Notes on the study in general: Out-of-frame alpha sequences shared by twins were enriched for low generation probability.

TCRdb re-called the 5' RACE reads through MiXCR, storing one row per CDR3 protein. The sample includes 690,000 or so distinct CDR3 sequences, less than 7% seen only once; the top ten take under 2%. The sequence derives from a man aged 18 to 29 in good health. Sequenced input: naive T cells sorted from blood. V is TRBV2 and J is TRBJ2-1; tentative D call: TRBD1 (5 bases). This chain's CDR3 is CASNGQSYNEQFF. The CDR3 nucleotides read TGTGCCAGCAATGGACAATCCTACAATGAGCAGTTCTTC.